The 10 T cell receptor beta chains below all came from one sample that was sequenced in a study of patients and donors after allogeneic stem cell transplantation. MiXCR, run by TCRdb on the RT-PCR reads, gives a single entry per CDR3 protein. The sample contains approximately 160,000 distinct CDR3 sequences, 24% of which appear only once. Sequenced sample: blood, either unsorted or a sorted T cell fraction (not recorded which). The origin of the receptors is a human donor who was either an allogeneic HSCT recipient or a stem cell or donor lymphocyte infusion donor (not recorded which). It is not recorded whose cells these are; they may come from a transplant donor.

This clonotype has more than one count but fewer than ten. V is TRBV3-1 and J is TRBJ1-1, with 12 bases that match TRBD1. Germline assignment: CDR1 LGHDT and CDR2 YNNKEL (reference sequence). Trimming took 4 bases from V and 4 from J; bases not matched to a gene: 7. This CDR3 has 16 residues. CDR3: CASSLGTGGVGTEAFF. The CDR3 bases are TGTGCCAGCAGCCTTGGGACAGGGGGCGTGGGCACTGAAGCTTTCTTT. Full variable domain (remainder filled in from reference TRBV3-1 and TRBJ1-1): DTAVSQTPKYLVTQMGNDKSIKCEQNLGHDTMYWYKQDSKKFLKIMFSYNNKELIINETVPNRFSPKSPDKAHLNLHINSLELGDSAVYFCASSLGTGGVGTEAFFGQGTRLTVV.

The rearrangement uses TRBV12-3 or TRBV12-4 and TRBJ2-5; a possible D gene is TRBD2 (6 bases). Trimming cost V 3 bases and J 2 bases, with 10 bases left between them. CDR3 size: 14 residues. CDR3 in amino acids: CASSFAGSQETQYF. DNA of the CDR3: TGTGCCAGCAGTTTCGCGGGGTCACAAGAGACCCAGTACTTC.

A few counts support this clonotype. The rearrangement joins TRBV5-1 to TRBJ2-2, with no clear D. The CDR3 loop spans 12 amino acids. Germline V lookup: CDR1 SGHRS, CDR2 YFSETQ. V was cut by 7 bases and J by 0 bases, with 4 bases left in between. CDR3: CASASNTGELFF. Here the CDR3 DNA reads TGCGCCAGCGCTTCGAACACCGGGGAGCTGTTTTTT. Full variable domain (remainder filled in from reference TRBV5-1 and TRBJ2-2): KAGVTQTPRYLIKTRGQQVTLSCSPISGHRSVSWYQQTPGQGLQFLFEYFSETQRNKGNFPGRFSGRQFSNSRSEMNVSTLELGDSALYLCASASNTGELFFGEGSRLTVL.

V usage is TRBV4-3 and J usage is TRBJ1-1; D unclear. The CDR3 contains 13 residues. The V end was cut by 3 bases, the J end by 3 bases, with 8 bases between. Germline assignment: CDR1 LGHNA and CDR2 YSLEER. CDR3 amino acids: CASSQMRYTEAFF. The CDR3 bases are TGCGCCAGCAGCCAGATGAGGTACACTGAAGCTTTCTTT.

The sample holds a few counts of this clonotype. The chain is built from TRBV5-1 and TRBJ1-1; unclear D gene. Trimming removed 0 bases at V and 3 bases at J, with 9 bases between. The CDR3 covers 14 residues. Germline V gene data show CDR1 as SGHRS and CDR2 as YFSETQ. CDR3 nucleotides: TGCGCCAGCAGCTTGGCAACAGACGACACTGAAGCTTTCTTT. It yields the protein CASSLATDDTEAFF.

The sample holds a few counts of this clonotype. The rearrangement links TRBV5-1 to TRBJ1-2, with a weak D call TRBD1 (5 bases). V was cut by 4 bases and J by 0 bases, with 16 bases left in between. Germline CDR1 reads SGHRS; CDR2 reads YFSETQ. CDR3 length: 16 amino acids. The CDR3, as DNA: TGCGCCAGCAGCAGTGGGACGCCAAATTCTAACTATGGCTACACCTTC. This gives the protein CASSSGTPNSNYGYTF.

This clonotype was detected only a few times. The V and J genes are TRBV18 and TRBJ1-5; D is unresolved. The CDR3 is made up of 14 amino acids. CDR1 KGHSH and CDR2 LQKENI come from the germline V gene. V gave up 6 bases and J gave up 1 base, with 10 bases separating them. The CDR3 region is CASSPSGSNQPQHF. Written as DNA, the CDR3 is TGTGCCAGCTCGCCATCGGGGAGCAATCAGCCCCAGCATTTT.

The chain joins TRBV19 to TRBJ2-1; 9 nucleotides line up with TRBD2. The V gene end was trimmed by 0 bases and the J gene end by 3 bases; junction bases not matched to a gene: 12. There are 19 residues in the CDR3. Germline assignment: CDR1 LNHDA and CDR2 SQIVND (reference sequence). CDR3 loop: CASSIDHIVFSGGYNEQFF. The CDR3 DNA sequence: TGTGCCAGTAGTATAGACCACATCGTTTTTAGCGGGGGCTACAATGAGCAGTTCTTC.

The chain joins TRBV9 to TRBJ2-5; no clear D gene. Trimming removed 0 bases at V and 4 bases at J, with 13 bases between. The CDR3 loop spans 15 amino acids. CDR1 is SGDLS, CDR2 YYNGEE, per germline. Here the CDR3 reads CASSVGGNWAETQYF. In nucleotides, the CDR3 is TGTGCCAGCAGCGTAGGTGGCAACTGGGCAGAGACCCAGTACTTC.

The CDR3 loop reads CASSLGTPTQYF. CDR3 DNA: TGCGCCAGCAGCTTGGGGACTCCTACGCAGTATTTT. The V call is TRBV5-1, the J call TRBJ2-3; possible D gene TRBD2, 5 bases. CDR1 is SGHRS, CDR2 YFSETQ, per germline. The CDR3 has 12 amino acids. With 0 bases removed from V and 8 bases from J, the gap between germline ends came to 7 bases.